The rows below give T cell receptor beta chains drawn from one sample of a study of lymphopenia after photon versus proton radiotherapy. Assay used: immunoSEQ multiplex PCR; TCRdb lists only in-frame clones, some missing. There are about 16,000 clones in the sample; 80% to 90% occur only once, and approximately 10% lies in the top ten. Sequenced here: peripheral blood, sampled from a patient treated with proton-based radiotherapy. Source of these receptors: a man in his 70s with pancreatic cancer. The CDR3 runs from the conserved cysteine through the conserved F or W. The D gene is left open where the match is weak. Some rows mark clone size as missing; the rest say once, few, many or name a class of expanded clone.

clone size | J gene | V gene | CDR3 length | D gene | CDR3 protein | CDR3 DNA
NA | TRBJ1-1 | TRBV19 | 14 | TRBD1 | CASSEKGGWSEAFF | TGTGCCAGTAGTGAGAAAGGGGGCTGGTCTGAAGCTTTCTTT
NA | TRBJ1-2 | TRBV11-3 | 15 | NA | CASSSHNEGDYGYTF | TGTGCCAGCAGCTCCCATAACGAGGGGGACTATGGCTACACCTTC
NA | TRBJ1-2 | TRBV7-8 | 16 | NA | CASSQGLRRNNYGYTF | TGTGCCAGCAGCCAAGGTTTGAGGAGGAATAACTATGGCTACACCTTC
NA | TRBJ1-1 | TRBV5-1 | 13 | NA | CASSWDAATEAFF | TGCGCCAGCAGCTGGGACGCGGCCACTGAAGCTTTCTTT
NA | TRBJ2-1 | TRBV7-6 | 15 | TRBD2 | CASSLGREPYNEQFF | TGTGCCAGCAGCCTGGGGCGGGAGCCCTACAATGAGCAGTTCTTC
NA | TRBJ2-7 | TRBV7-9 | 13 | NA | CASTGDGTYEQYF | TGTGCCAGCACTGGGGACGGAACCTACGAGCAGTACTTC
NA | TRBJ1-2 | TRBV30 | 12 | NA | CAWTEQGYGYTF | TGTGCCTGGACCGAACAGGGCTATGGCTACACCTTC
NA | TRBJ2-7 | TRBV6-5 | 15 | TRBD1 | CASSLRTGVLYEQYF | TGTGCCAGCAGTTTGAGGACAGGGGTTCTCTACGAGCAGTACTTC
NA | TRBJ1-1 | TRBV18 | 16 | NA | CASSPARGGVDTEAFF | TGTGCCAGCTCACCCGCTCGAGGGGGGGTGGACACTGAAGCTTTCTTT
NA | TRBJ1-2 | TRBV5-4 | 15 | TRBD1 | CASSTTGITNYGYTF | TGTGCCAGCAGCACGACAGGGATTACTAACTATGGCTACACCTTC
NA | TRBJ2-5 | TRBV6-6 | 14 | TRBD2 | CASRLSGSQETQYF | TGTGCCAGCAGACTTAGCGGGAGCCAAGAGACCCAGTACTTC
NA | TRBJ2-1 | TRBV18 | 15 | NA | CASSPRATQRYEQFF | TGTGCCAGCTCACCACGGGCAACCCAACGGTATGAGCAGTTCTTC
NA | TRBJ2-7 | TRBV2 | 17 | TRBD2 | CASSEDPQREWRDEQYF | TGTGCCAGCAGTGAAGACCCTCAGCGGGAGTGGAGGGACGAGCAGTACTTC
NA | TRBJ2-7 | TRBV7-6 | 15 | NA | CASSPVSSGGYEQYF | TGTGCCAGCAGCCCGGTGTCGAGTGGGGGGTACGAGCAGTACTTC
few | TRBJ2-7 | TRBV5-5 | 14 | TRBD1 | CASSGNDRGLVQYF | TGTGCCAGCAGCGGGAACGACAGGGGGCTTGTGCAGTACTTC
NA | TRBJ1-2 | TRBV6-6 | 16 | TRBD1 | CASVRRGTGDENGYTF | TGTGCCAGCGTTCGCCGGGGGACAGGGGACGAGAATGGCTACACCTTC
NA | TRBJ1-5 | TRBV4-1 | 16 | NA | CASSQEGAGVIQPQHF | TGCGCCAGCAGCCAAGAGGGGGCAGGGGTGATTCAGCCCCAGCATTTT
NA | TRBJ1-2 | TRBV6-5 | 14 | NA | CASTKGPGAQGYTF | TGTGCCAGCACCAAGGGGCCGGGGGCGCAGGGCTACACCTTC
NA | TRBJ1-5 | TRBV19 | 16 | NA | CASSIAGAPSNQPQHF | TGTGCCAGTAGTATTGCGGGGGCTCCGAGCAATCAGCCCCAGCATTTT
few | TRBJ2-7 | TRBV6-1 | 15 | NA | CASRPAWLSIYEQYF | TGTGCCAGCAGACCCGCCTGGCTGAGCATCTACGAGCAGTACTTC
NA | TRBJ2-5 | TRBV11-2 | 11 | NA | CASSLQETQYF | TGTGCCAGCAGCCTCCAAGAGACCCAGTACTTC
NA | TRBJ2-7 | TRBV5-6 | 14 | TRBD1 | CASSFLGTGGEQYF | TGTGCCAGCAGCTTTCTGGGGACAGGGGGTGAGCAGTACTTC
NA | TRBJ2-1 | TRBV11-3 | 18 | TRBD2 | CASSPDSPGLAVYNEQFF | TGTGCCAGCAGCCCCGACAGCCCGGGACTAGCGGTCTACAATGAGCAGTTCTTC
NA | TRBJ2-1 | TRBV5-1 | 14 | NA | CASSLLPDYNEQFF | TGCGCCAGCAGCTTGCTTCCTGACTACAATGAGCAGTTCTTC